Listed below are T cell receptor beta chains from one sample, sequenced in a study of technical replicates of blood from several donors. Profiled with immunoSEQ multiplex PCR; TCRdb holds only in-frame clones, not every one. The sample carries 75,000 to 100,000 clones, 94% recorded once. The sequenced sample was T cells isolated from PBMCs. These receptors were collected from a human donor in good health. Both conserved end residues are part of each CDR3. D genes are given only for firm matches. Not all rows give a size; the values are once, few, many and, for expanded clones, a class.

j_gene: TRBJ2-7
v_gene: TRBV11-2
d_gene: .
abundance: .
CDR3aa: CASSRQPDSKQYF
CDR3nt: TGTGCCAGCAGTCGTCAACCGGACAGCAAGCAGTACTTC

j_gene: TRBJ1-2
v_gene: TRBV2
d_gene: .
abundance: .
CDR3aa: CASLSRGMSYGYTF
CDR3nt: TGTGCCAGCCTCTCTCGGGGGATGAGCTATGGCTACACCTTC

j_gene: TRBJ2-3
v_gene: TRBV9
d_gene: TRBD2
abundance: .
CDR3aa: CASSEAGGPNTQYF
CDR3nt: TGTGCCAGCAGCGAGGCGGGGGGGCCCAATACGCAGTATTTT

j_gene: TRBJ1-3
v_gene: TRBV6-6
d_gene: .
abundance: .
CDR3aa: CASTKRVSGNTIYF
CDR3nt: TGTGCCAGCACCAAACGCGTGTCTGGAAACACCATATATTTT

j_gene: TRBJ2-7
v_gene: TRBV4-1
d_gene: TRBD2
abundance: .
CDR3aa: CASSQEAAAAGVLMSLYEQYF
CDR3nt: TGCGCCAGCAGCCAAGAGGCGGCGGCAGCGGGGGTTCTGATGAGTTTGTACGAGCAGTACTTC

j_gene: TRBJ1-2
v_gene: TRBV11-2
d_gene: .
abundance: .
CDR3aa: CASSLEARGYTF
CDR3nt: TGTGCCAGCAGCTTAGAAGCACGGGGCTACACCTTC

j_gene: TRBJ2-3
v_gene: TRBV15
d_gene: TRBD2
abundance: .
CDR3aa: CATSSWEGATDTQYF
CDR3nt: TGTGCCACCAGCAGCTGGGAGGGTGCCACAGATACGCAGTATTTT

j_gene: TRBJ1-5
v_gene: TRBV25-1
d_gene: .
abundance: .
CDR3aa: CASSDVGYQPQHF
CDR3nt: TGTGCCAGCAGTGACGTCGGGTATCAGCCCCAGCATTTT

j_gene: TRBJ2-5
v_gene: TRBV6-1
d_gene: TRBD1
abundance: .
CDR3aa: CASSAPGQGKEETQYF
CDR3nt: TGTGCCAGCAGTGCTCCTGGACAGGGGAAGGAAGAGACCCAGTACTTC

j_gene: TRBJ2-7
v_gene: TRBV7-2
d_gene: TRBD1
abundance: .
CDR3aa: CASSGRTGGRYEQYF
CDR3nt: TGTGCCAGCAGCGGAAGGACAGGGGGCAGGTACGAGCAGTACTTC

j_gene: TRBJ1-2
v_gene: TRBV28
d_gene: TRBD1
abundance: .
CDR3aa: CASSLPKTGGGYGYTF
CDR3nt: TGTGCCAGCAGTCTACCTAAGACAGGGGGAGGCTATGGCTACACCTTC

j_gene: TRBJ2-1
v_gene: TRBV7-8
d_gene: TRBD1
abundance: .
CDR3aa: CASSQGQDYNEQFF
CDR3nt: TGTGCCAGCAGCCAGGGACAGGACTACAATGAGCAGTTCTTC

j_gene: TRBJ1-1
v_gene: TRBV14
d_gene: .
abundance: .
CDR3aa: CASSQGISLTEAFF
CDR3nt: TGTGCCAGCAGCCAAGGTATATCGTTGACTGAAGCTTTCTTT

j_gene: TRBJ2-1
v_gene: TRBV5-1
d_gene: .
abundance: .
CDR3aa: CASSLGLSISSYNEQFF
CDR3nt: TGCGCCAGCAGCTTGGGTCTATCGATAAGCTCCTACAATGAGCAGTTCTTC

j_gene: TRBJ2-1
v_gene: TRBV7-9
d_gene: TRBD2
abundance: .
CDR3aa: CASSLERGPNEQFF
CDR3nt: TGTGCCAGCAGCTTAGAGCGGGGGCCCAATGAGCAGTTCTTC

j_gene: TRBJ1-4
v_gene: TRBV7-9
d_gene: .
abundance: .
CDR3aa: CASSLVAGPPGEKLFF
CDR3nt: TGTGCCAGCAGCTTAGTAGCGGGACCGCCGGGCGAAAAACTGTTTTTT

j_gene: TRBJ2-1
v_gene: TRBV7-9
d_gene: TRBD2
abundance: .
CDR3aa: CASSPLGNSGSRNEQFF
CDR3nt: TGTGCCAGCAGCCCTCTCGGGAATAGCGGGAGTAGGAATGAGCAGTTCTTC

j_gene: TRBJ2-1
v_gene: TRBV11-3
d_gene: TRBD1
abundance: .
CDR3aa: CASSLGPGQGSYNEQFF
CDR3nt: TGTGCCAGCAGCTTAGGCCCAGGACAGGGAAGCTACAATGAGCAGTTCTTC

j_gene: TRBJ1-2
v_gene: TRBV2
d_gene: TRBD1
abundance: .
CDR3aa: CASTQQGPNYGYTF
CDR3nt: TGTGCCAGCACCCAACAGGGGCCTAACTATGGCTACACCTTC

j_gene: TRBJ1-1
v_gene: TRBV19
d_gene: .
abundance: .
CDR3aa: CASSGGGGEAFF
CDR3nt: TGTGCCAGTAGTGGGGGGGGAGGTGAAGCTTTCTTT

j_gene: TRBJ2-1
v_gene: TRBV9
d_gene: TRBD2
abundance: .
CDR3aa: CASSAGLAGASTTYNEQFF
CDR3nt: TGTGCCAGCAGCGCGGGACTAGCGGGGGCCTCAACAACCTACAATGAGCAGTTCTTC

j_gene: TRBJ2-1
v_gene: TRBV5-4
d_gene: .
abundance: .
CDR3aa: CASSITRESGSEQFF
CDR3nt: TGTGCCAGCAGCATTACACGGGAGTCAGGGAGTGAGCAGTTCTTC

j_gene: TRBJ2-7
v_gene: TRBV29-1
d_gene: TRBD2
abundance: .
CDR3aa: CSVEIVTSGSTHYEQYF
CDR3nt: TGCAGCGTTGAAATTGTTACTAGCGGGAGCACCCACTACGAGCAGTACTTC

j_gene: TRBJ1-5
v_gene: TRBV7-9
d_gene: TRBD1
abundance: .
CDR3aa: CASSPTGARNQPQHF
CDR3nt: TGTGCCAGCAGCCCTACAGGGGCGAGGAATCAGCCCCAGCATTTT

j_gene: TRBJ1-5
v_gene: TRBV6-6
d_gene: TRBD1
abundance: .
CDR3aa: CASSSGQEGQPQHF
CDR3nt: TGTGCCAGCAGCTCCGGACAGGAGGGTCAGCCCCAGCATTTT

j_gene: TRBJ2-4
v_gene: TRBV28
d_gene: .
abundance: .
CDR3aa: CASSFKLINYIQYF
CDR3nt: TGTGCCAGCAGTTTTAAACTGATCAACTACATTCAGTACTTC

j_gene: TRBJ1-3
v_gene: TRBV5-5
d_gene: .
abundance: .
CDR3aa: CASSLIDSVSSGNTIYF
CDR3nt: TGTGCCAGCAGCTTGATAGACAGCGTTAGCTCTGGAAACACCATATATTTT

j_gene: TRBJ1-1
v_gene: TRBV2
d_gene: .
abundance: .
CDR3aa: CARGRGREAFF
CDR3nt: TGTGCCAGAGGCCGGGGTAGAGAAGCTTTCTTT

j_gene: TRBJ2-1
v_gene: TRBV6-6
d_gene: TRBD2
abundance: .
CDR3aa: CASSALAGEANEQFF
CDR3nt: TGTGCCAGCAGCGCACTAGCGGGAGAGGCCAATGAGCAGTTCTTC

j_gene: TRBJ2-1
v_gene: TRBV10-1
d_gene: TRBD2
abundance: .
CDR3aa: CASSEYGREGDQFF
CDR3nt: TGCGCCAGCAGTGAGTACGGGCGGGAGGGCGATCAGTTCTTC

j_gene: TRBJ1-4
v_gene: TRBV28
d_gene: TRBD1
abundance: .
CDR3aa: CASSQEPGQRENNEKLFF
CDR3nt: TGTGCCAGCAGCCAAGAACCGGGACAGAGGGAGAATAATGAAAAACTGTTTTTT

j_gene: TRBJ1-5
v_gene: TRBV5-1
d_gene: .
abundance: .
CDR3aa: CASSLVGGGQPQHF
CDR3nt: TGCGCCAGCAGCTTGGTAGGGGGGGGTCAGCCCCAGCATTTT

j_gene: TRBJ2-2
v_gene: TRBV28
d_gene: TRBD1
abundance: .
CDR3aa: CASIRGRTGELFF
CDR3nt: TGTGCCAGCATCAGGGGGCGCACCGGGGAGCTGTTTTTT

j_gene: TRBJ1-1
v_gene: TRBV10-3
d_gene: TRBD1
abundance: .
CDR3aa: CAIRDREGATEAFF
CDR3nt: TGTGCCATCAGAGACAGGGAAGGTGCCACTGAAGCTTTCTTT

j_gene: TRBJ1-1
v_gene: TRBV30
d_gene: .
abundance: .
CDR3aa: CAWSVGNEAFF
CDR3nt: TGTGCCTGGAGTGTTGGTAATGAGGCTTTCTTT

j_gene: TRBJ1-1
v_gene: TRBV5-1
d_gene: TRBD1
abundance: .
CDR3aa: CASSFVTGDTEAFF
CDR3nt: TGCGCCAGCAGCTTTGTCACAGGGGACACTGAAGCTTTCTTT

j_gene: TRBJ1-2
v_gene: TRBV29-1
d_gene: .
abundance: .
CDR3aa: CSVDWGDGYTF
CDR3nt: TGCAGCGTTGACTGGGGGGATGGCTACACCTTC

j_gene: TRBJ1-2
v_gene: TRBV6-6
d_gene: .
abundance: .
CDR3aa: CASIRDSIANYGYTF
CDR3nt: TGTGCCAGCATTCGTGACAGTATCGCTAACTATGGCTACACCTTC

j_gene: TRBJ2-7
v_gene: TRBV28
d_gene: .
abundance: .
CDR3aa: CASSLGGRPYEQYF
CDR3nt: TGTGCCAGCAGTTTAGGGGGCCGACCCTACGAGCAGTACTTC

j_gene: TRBJ2-7
v_gene: TRBV29-1
d_gene: TRBD2
abundance: .
CDR3aa: CSVGGGLSYEQYF
CDR3nt: TGCAGCGTTGGGGGAGGGTTAAGCTACGAGCAGTACTTC

j_gene: TRBJ2-3
v_gene: TRBV10-1
d_gene: .
abundance: few
CDR3aa: CASSEFVFDTQYF
CDR3nt: TGCGCCAGCAGTGAGTTTGTCTTTGATACGCAGTATTTT

j_gene: TRBJ2-3
v_gene: TRBV19
d_gene: TRBD2
abundance: .
CDR3aa: CASSTRTSATDTQYF
CDR3nt: TGTGCCAGTAGCACGAGGACTAGCGCCACAGATACGCAGTATTTT

j_gene: TRBJ2-2
v_gene: TRBV5-1
d_gene: TRBD1
abundance: .
CDR3aa: CASSLVGQGPNTGELFF
CDR3nt: TGCGCCAGCAGCCTGGTAGGACAGGGTCCCAACACCGGGGAGCTGTTTTTT

j_gene: TRBJ2-7
v_gene: TRBV5-8
d_gene: .
abundance: once
CDR3aa: CASSLNGATEQYF
CDR3nt: TGTGCCAGCAGCTTGAATGGAGCGACCGAGCAGTACTTC

j_gene: TRBJ2-7
v_gene: TRBV6-5
d_gene: TRBD2
abundance: once
CDR3aa: CASGTSVYEQYF
CDR3nt: TGTGCCTCCGGGACTAGCGTCTACGAGCAGTACTTC